The 26 T cell receptor beta chains given below trace back to one sample, sequenced in a study of prognosis after radiotherapy for stage I lung cancer. The genomic DNA TCR beta CDR3 region underwent two rounds of multiplex PCR. First-round PCR, the initial amplification, used primers specific to each TRBV and TRBJ gene. One entry per CDR3 protein, called by TCRdb with MiXCR from the multiplex PCR reads. The sample has more than 30,000 distinct CDR3 sequences, around 43% seen once; the top ten hold 15%. The sample was PBMCs, taken before or after stereotactic body radiation therapy (not recorded which). All receptors derive from a donor older than 45 with non-small cell lung cancer.

As regards this clonotype: A read error may be the cause here, since a much bigger clone is one base away. CDR3 DNA: TGTGCCATCAGTGAACCTTGGGTCAACTTCCTGACTTTC. Translating gives CAISEPWVNFLTF. The chain employs TRBV10-3 and TRBJ2-6; D is undetermined. Germline CDR1 reads ENHRY; CDR2 reads SYGVKD. The CDR3 covers 13 residues.

Details on this clonotype: A far larger clone differs by one base, so this is likely a read error. The chain uses TRBV6-8 and TRBJ1-1, with 8 nucleotides matching TRBD1. From germline, CDR1 is MNHGY and CDR2 SAAAGT. The CDR3 covers 15 residues. The junction had 10 bases not matched to a gene; V was cut back by 5 bases and J by 5 bases. The CDR3 nucleotides read TGTGCCAGCAGTGCCCAACGACAGGGGTGTACTGAAGCTTTCTTT. It specifies CASSAQRQGCTEAFF.

The chain combines TRBV5-1 with TRBJ2-2, with 9 bases fitting TRBD2. Germline V gene data show CDR1 as SGHRS and CDR2 as YFSETQ. CDR3 length: 16 residues. Germline trimming cut 2 bases from V and 3 bases from J; bases unmatched to any gene: 5. The CDR3 loop reads CASSFPSGMDTGELFF. CDR3 nucleotides: TGCGCCAGCAGCTTTCCTAGCGGGATGGACACCGGGGAGCTGTTTTTT.

This clonotype was found many times. V is TRBV6-2 or TRBV6-3 and J is TRBJ2-2, with TRBD2 identical over 7 bases. CDR3 size: 16 residues. Germline-derived CDR1 and CDR2 are MNHEY and SVGEGT. V trimming: 0 bases; J trimming: 5 bases; junction bases outside the gene matches: 6. CDR3 bases: TGTGCCAGCAGTTACTCCGGGGGGTGGAGGACCGGGGAGCTGTTTTTT. This gives the protein CASSYSGGWRTGELFF.

At least ten counts were recorded for this clonotype. CDR3 nucleotide sequence: TGTGCCAGCAGCTTAGCGCCCCCCCAGCATTTT. As protein: CASSLAPPQHF. V is TRBV7-2 and J is TRBJ1-5; D gene ambiguous. V was clipped by 0 bases and J by 10 bases, with 4 bases between them. CDR3 length: 11 amino acids. Germline CDR1 SGHTA, CDR2 FQGNSA. The full variable domain, with the rest looked up from reference TRBV7-2 and TRBJ1-5, is GAGVSQSPSNKVTEKGKDVELRCDPISGHTALYWYRQSLGQGLEFLIYFQGNSAPDKSGLPSDRFSAERTGGSVSTLTIQRTQQEDSAVYLCASSLAPPQHFGDGTRLSIL.

There are many counts of this clonotype. The rearrangement links TRBV11-2 to TRBJ1-1; D is ambiguous. CDR1 SGHAT and CDR2 FQNNGV come from the germline V gene. CDR3 length: 12 amino acids. Trimming took 1 base from V and 7 from J, leaving 7 bases between them. CDR3 sequence (DNA): TGTGCCAGCAGCTTAGTGGCGGGTGAAGCTTTCTTT. This encodes CASSLVAGEAFF.

The chain uses TRBV5-1 and TRBJ1-2; 7 bases align to TRBD1. The CDR3 totals 13 residues. After removal of 4 bases from V and 3 bases from J, the junction contained 3 bases not matched to a gene. CDR1 and CDR2 from the germline V gene are SGHRS and YFSETQ. The CDR3 DNA follows: TGCGCCAGCAGCGAGACAGGGTACTATGGCTACACCTTC. Its protein product is CASSETGYYGYTF. Drawing the rest from reference TRBV5-1 and TRBJ1-2, the complete variable domain is KAGVTQTPRYLIKTRGQQVTLSCSPISGHRSVSWYQQTPGQGLQFLFEYFSETQRNKGNFPGRFSGRQFSNSRSEMNVSTLELGDSALYLCASSETGYYGYTFGSGTRLTVV.

This clonotype was seen ten or more times. The genes are TRBV28 and TRBJ1-1; weak D call: TRBD1 (5 bases). The CDR3 is made up of 14 amino acids. Germline V gives CDR1 MDHEN, CDR2 SYDVKM. The ends were cut back, 8 bases at V and 6 bases at J, with 19 bases in the middle. CDR3 coding DNA: TGTGCCAGCCTCCCGGGGCCCGGGTACCCTGAAGCTTTCTTT. Translated: CASLPGPGYPEAFF. The full variable domain, completed using reference TRBV28 and TRBJ1-1, is DVKVTQSSRYLVKRTGEKVFLECVQDMDHENMFWYRQDPGLGLRLIYFSYDVKMKEKGDIPEGYSVSREKKERFSLILESASTNQTSMYLCASLPGPGYPEAFFGQGTRLTVV.

The sample holds many counts of this clonotype. The rearrangement joins TRBV6-1 to TRBJ2-3; the match to TRBD2 covers 9 bases. The V gene end was trimmed by 8 bases and the J gene end by 0 bases; junction bases not matched to a gene: 6. There are 15 residues in the CDR3. Per germline, CDR1 MNHNS and CDR2 SASEGT. The CDR3 sequence: CASGGGGTSTDTQYF. The CDR3 region has the DNA TGTGCCAGCGGCGGGGGGGGAACTAGCACAGATACGCAGTATTTT.

This chain links TRBV6-2 or TRBV6-3 with TRBJ1-3; maybe TRBD1 (5 bases). Trimming stripped 2 bases from V and 2 bases from J, with 13 bases between. CDR1 is MNHEY and CDR2 is SVGEGT in the germline V gene. The CDR3 sequence is 16 residues long. The CDR3 loop is CASSYVRETAGNTIYF. The CDR3 DNA sequence: TGTGCCAGCAGTTACGTCAGGGAGACTGCTGGAAACACCATATATTTT.

This clonotype was seen at least ten times. The V call is TRBV6-1, the J call TRBJ1-4; possible D gene TRBD1, 6 bases. Trimming left V 1 base short and J 0 bases short, with 21 bases between. The CDR3 has 20 residues. CDR1 is MNHNS and CDR2 is SASEGT in the germline V gene. The CDR3, as DNA: TGTGCCAGCAGTGAAGTACGGGCCAGGGGCGAAGTCGCAACTAATGAAAAACTGTTTTTT. It translates to CASSEVRARGEVATNEKLFF.

In this sample, this clonotype turned up many times. The CDR3 region has the DNA TGCAGTGCTAGTCAGGGGGTAAACGAGCAGTACTTC. Its protein is CSASQGVNEQYF. The V call is TRBV20-1, the J call TRBJ2-7, with TRBD1 identical over 7 bases. Germline V gene lookup returns CDR1 DFQATT and CDR2 SNEGSKA (reference sequence). Trimming took 3 bases from V and 5 from J; bases not matched to a gene: 4. The CDR3 covers 12 residues.

There are a few counts of this clonotype. This likely came from a read error, as a far larger clone is one base away. The V gene is TRBV6-1, the J gene TRBJ2-1; D ambiguous. The CDR3 loop spans 16 amino acids. The germline gives CDR1 MNHNS, CDR2 SASEGT. The V gene lost 3 bases and the J gene lost 5 bases, with 17 bases spanning the gap. CDR3 in DNA: TGTGCCAGCAGTGACGCCGGGCACGACAATCACAATGAGCAGTTCTTC. Its protein product is CASSDAGHDNHNEQFF.

This rearrangement joins TRBV11-3 to TRBJ2-7; D is unclear. Per germline, CDR1 SGHNT and CDR2 YENEEA. The V end was cut by 5 bases, the J end by 2 bases, with 10 bases between. This CDR3 is 13 amino acids long. Written as DNA, the CDR3 is TGTGCCAGCAGCACATCGTTAACCTACGAGCAGTACTTC. This codes for CASSTSLTYEQYF.

This clonotype was detected many times. The chain combines TRBV19 with TRBJ1-2; tentative D call: TRBD1 (5 bases). The CDR3 is 15 residues long. The germline gives CDR1 LNHDA, CDR2 SQIVND (reference sequence). V lost 5 bases and J 4 bases, leaving 17 bases between the germline ends. CDR3: CASSLSPTDSYGYTF. CDR3 sequence (DNA): TGTGCCAGTAGTCTAAGCCCCACCGACAGCTATGGCTACACCTTC.

In its sample, this clonotype is medium-sized (0.01 to 0.1%). The rearrangement links TRBV20-1 to TRBJ2-7, with 9 bases matching TRBD2. The V and J ends lost 5 bases and 2 bases, in that order; junction bases with no gene match: 7. Germline lookup yields CDR1 DFQATT and CDR2 SNEGSKA (reference sequence). The CDR3 loop spans 14 amino acids. The CDR3 here is CSALSGGTPYEQYF. The CDR3 nucleotides are TGCAGTGCTCTTAGCGGGGGAACTCCCTACGAGCAGTACTTC.

This clonotype was picked up one time. One end of the junction is discordant with germline, which a read error may explain. The chain recombines TRBV7-3 with TRBJ1-1; a weak D match, TRBD1 (6 bases). The CDR3 extends over 18 amino acids. Germline CDR1 and CDR2: SGHTA and FQGTGA. CDR3 nucleotides: TGTGCCAGCATCTTAAAAGTGGGCCACAGGGAAGGGGAACCTGAAGCTTTCTTT. It translates to CASILKVGHREGEPEAFF.

This clonotype has ten or more counts. The rearrangement links TRBV3-1 to TRBJ1-1; a weak D match, TRBD1 (5 bases). The CDR3 has 14 amino acids. V lost 1 base, J lost 4 bases, and 10 bases lay in between. The germline CDR1 and CDR2 sequences are LGHDT and YNNKEL (reference sequence). The CDR3 sequence is CASSQGRASTEAFF. The CDR3 DNA reads TGTGCCAGCAGCCAAGGCAGGGCCAGCACTGAAGCTTTCTTT. The variable domain in full, with the rest retrieved from reference TRBV3-1 and TRBJ1-1, is DTAVSQTPKYLVTQMGNDKSIKCEQNLGHDTMYWYKQDSKKFLKIMFSYNNKELIINETVPNRFSPKSPDKAHLNLHINSLELGDSAVYFCASSQGRASTEAFFGQGTRLTVV.

A note on this clonotype: It is likely a read error, because the conserved phenylalanine at the end of the CDR3 is missing. The chain is built from TRBV5-6 and TRBJ1-2; D may be TRBD1 (6 bases). The germline CDR1 and CDR2 sequences are SGHDT and YYEEEE. V was clipped by 0 bases and J by 2 bases, with 8 bases between them. The CDR3 totals 14 residues. The CDR3, as DNA: TGTGCCAGCAGCTTGGGACAGGTGAACTATGGCTACACCCTC. It yields the protein CASSLGQVNYGYTL.

The chain is built from TRBV2 and TRBJ2-2; 7 bases align to TRBD2. Per germline, CDR1 SNHLY and CDR2 FYNNEI. J was trimmed by 7 bases and V by 11 bases; bases with no gene match: 16. The length of the CDR3 is 15 residues. CDR3 in amino acids: CAGIASGVSVGELFF. CDR3 sequence (DNA): TGTGCCGGCATTGCCAGCGGGGTGTCCGTCGGGGAGCTGTTTTTT. Full variable domain (rest looked up from reference TRBV2 and TRBJ2-2): EPEVTQTPSHQVTQMGQEVILRCVPISNHLYFYWYRQILGQKVEFLVSFYNNEISEKSEIFDDQFSVERPDGSNFTLKIRSTKLEDSAMYFCAGIASGVSVGELFFGEGSRLTVL.

A remark on this clonotype: One end of the junction fails to match germline, which may point to a read error. V and J are TRBV6-1 and TRBJ1-3; D is unclear. The CDR3 contains 11 residues. Germline V gives CDR1 MNHNS, CDR2 SASEGT. CDR3 amino acids: CVSTSSNTIYF. The CDR3 nucleotides are TGTGTCAGCACGTCATCGAACACCATATATTTT.

The sample holds many counts of this clonotype. The rearrangement uses TRBV20-1 and TRBJ2-1, with 12 bases aligning to TRBD2. The V gene's germline CDR1 is DFQATT and CDR2 SNEGSKA (reference sequence). The CDR3 has 18 residues. J gave up 1 base and V 1 base, and 8 bases lay outside the gene matches. This CDR3 reads CSARVMTSGRFSYNEQFF. The CDR3 region has the DNA TGCAGTGCTAGAGTTATGACTAGCGGGAGATTTTCCTACAATGAGCAGTTCTTC.

Only one count was recorded for this clonotype. The gene calls are TRBV24-1 and TRBJ2-1; 8 bases map to TRBD2. With 0 bases clipped from V and 6 bases from J, the junction kept 15 bases outside the gene matches. The CDR3 consists of 19 residues. Germline V gene data show CDR1 as KGHDR and CDR2 as SFDVKD. For the CDR3, the DNA is TGTGCCACCAGTGATTTGAAAGCCCCTAGAGCGGGAGTCATCAATGAGCAGTTCTTC. Residues: CATSDLKAPRAGVINEQFF.

Notes on this clonotype: At one end, the junction sequence differs from germline, possibly due to a read error. The chain is built from TRBV12-3 or TRBV12-4 and TRBJ2-1; D is perhaps TRBD1 (5 bases). The CDR3 sequence is 15 residues long. The CDR3 loop is CARSLQAVTYKEQFF. The CDR3 DNA is TGTGCCAGAAGTTTACAGGCGGTAACCTACAAAGAGCAGTTCTTC.

V and J are TRBV9 and TRBJ2-5; 8 bases are shared with TRBD2. Trimming cost V 0 bases and J 5 bases; bases outside gene matches: 3. This CDR3 has 14 amino acids. Looked up from germline, CDR1 is SGDLS and CDR2 is YYNGEE. CDR3 loop: CASSVDTGGETQYF. In DNA form, the CDR3 reads TGTGCCAGCAGCGTAGACACGGGAGGGGAGACCCAGTACTTC.

This clonotype was observed at least ten times. This sequence joins TRBV25-1 and TRBJ1-1, with TRBD1 as a possible D gene (5 bases). V was shortened by 3 bases and J by 5 bases, with 10 bases between the two germline ends. The CDR3 loop spans 13 amino acids. From germline, CDR1 is MGHDK and CDR2 SYGVNS. The CDR3, as DNA: TGTGCCAGCAGTGACAGGGTAAGGACTGAAGCTTTCTTT. Encoded protein: CASSDRVRTEAFF.